This TCR beta chain was captured by sequencing in a study of cytomegalovirus exposure and HLA in healthy donors. Points from the study as a whole: Among TCR sequences, most were rare, though some public TCRs appeared in many donors. Specific recognition of CMV antigens was confirmed in vitro for a few chains (all CMV-associated).

A word on this clone: Its target is not known.

The donors were members of the validation cohort comprising some 130 subjects, separate from the approximately 630-subject first cohort. Trimming pared 5 bases from V and 8 bases from J, leaving 9 bases between. The CDR3 is 11 amino acids. Germline V CDR1 and CDR2: DFQATT, SNEGSKA (reference sequence). Clones were read by immunoSEQ multiplex PCR, and TCRdb kept only the in-frame ones, dropping some. The sample records about 58,000 clones, around 90% being singletons. This chain connects TRBV20-1 to TRBJ2-2; D is unresolved. The specimen was PBMCs. The source is a young man in good health and CMV-seronegative. The DNA of the CDR3 is TGCAGTGCTCCTAAAGCGGGGGAGCTGTTTTTT. Translation gives CSAPKAGELFF.